The 25 T cell receptor beta chains reported below all come from one sample, sequenced in a study of immune heterogeneity within non-small cell lung tumors (dated by TCRdb to 2016 to 2019). Genomic DNA was extracted from bulk tumor tissue and used as the TCR template, and roughly 590 ng gDNA was amplified per sample. During surgery, several biopsies were collected from each primary tumor and placed as far from one another as possible within the tumor mass. Patients in the study cohort, which was described as untreated, were newly diagnosed NSCLC cases going through curative surgery. TCRdb lists the instrument as HiSeq X Ten. A multiplex PCR system amplified the TCR beta CDR3 region, with a first 10-cycle round using 32 V-gene forward and 13 J-gene reverse primers. TCRdb reworked the public reads: Q25 trimming with fastp, MiXCR clone assembly, productive beta chains retained. Rows are unified per CDR3 protein, each entry keeping the most common DNA and genes. The sample contains some 31,000 distinct CDR3 sequences, around 30% of them found a single time. 3% to 4.5% of the sample goes to the ten largest clones.

The sample taken for sequencing was lung tumor tissue. All receptors derive from a man aged 35 to 55 with non-small cell lung cancer.

CDR3 loop: CASSIDDRYNEKLFF. The CDR3 DNA sequence: TGTGCCAGTAGTATAGATGACAGATATAATGAAAAACTGTTTTTT. The V gene is TRBV19, the J gene TRBJ1-4; possible D gene TRBD1, 5 bases. V was clipped by 0 bases and J by 4 bases, with 9 bases between them. The CDR3 length is 15 residues. Germline CDR1 is LNHDA and CDR2 is SQIVND (reference sequence).

This clonotype was counted a few times. The rearrangement uses TRBV18 and TRBJ1-4; D not certain. The CDR3 loop spans 15 amino acids. Germline V gives CDR1 KGHSH, CDR2 LQKENI. The ends were cut back, 3 bases at V and 4 bases at J, with 12 bases in the middle. The CDR3 nucleotides read TGTGCCAGCTCACCCGGCGAGCCCATTAATGAAAAACTGTTTTTT. It translates to CASSPGEPINEKLFF.

Comments on this clonotype: This may come from a read error, since a much larger clone is one base off. V and J are TRBV6-1 and TRBJ1-2; D not resolved. V lost 2 bases to trimming and J lost 5 bases, with 9 bases between them. This CDR3 has 13 amino acids. CDR1 and CDR2 (germline): MNHNS, SASEGT. CDR3 coding DNA: TGTGCCAGCAGTGAAAACACGGAGTATGGCTACACCTTC. It encodes CASSENTEYGYTF.

The CDR3 bases are TGCAGTGCTAGAAGGGCGGGATGGCCGAGCCATGAGCAGTTCTTC. Amino acids: CSARRAGWPSHEQFF. The chain couples TRBV20-1 to TRBJ2-1; maybe TRBD2 (6 bases). The CDR3 is 15 amino acids. CDR1 and CDR2 (germline): DFQATT, SNEGSKA (reference sequence). V lost 2 bases, J lost 8 bases, and 19 bases lay in between.

In regard to this clonotype: A much larger clone differs by one base, so this may be a read error. The chain's CDR3 is CASSIDRVGYGYTF. CDR3 nucleotide sequence: TGTGCCAGTAGTATAGACAGGGTGGGGTATGGCTACACCTTC. The chain employs TRBV19 and TRBJ1-2; D perhaps matches TRBD1 (5 bases). The V gene's germline CDR1 is LNHDA and CDR2 SQIVND (reference sequence). The V end was cut by 0 bases, the J end by 5 bases, with 10 bases between. CDR3 size: 14 residues.

At least ten counts were recorded for this clonotype. V and J are TRBV9 and TRBJ1-2; weak D call: TRBD1 (5 bases). The CDR3 spans 12 residues. CDR1 is SGDLS, CDR2 YYNGEE, per germline. The V and J ends lost 0 bases and 8 bases respectively, with 8 bases between them. CDR3 nucleotide sequence: TGTGCCAGCAGCGTAGACGGGGCGGGCTACACCTTC. Translation: CASSVDGAGYTF. Drawing the rest from reference TRBV9 and TRBJ1-2, the complete variable domain is DSGVTQTPKHLITATGQRVTLRCSPRSGDLSVYWYQQSLDQGLQFLIQYYNGEERAKGNILERFSAQQFPDLHSELNLSSLELGDSALYFCASSVDGAGYTFGSGTRLTVV.

By sample share, this clonotype is medium-sized (0.01 to 0.1%). This chain uses TRBV19 with TRBJ1-1; D may be TRBD1 (6 bases). The V gene lost 8 bases and the J gene lost 1 base, with 20 bases spanning the gap. This CDR3 is built from 16 residues. Looked up from germline, CDR1 is LNHDA and CDR2 is SQIVND (reference sequence). The CDR3 loop reads CASSRGTGSRNTEAFF. The DNA for the CDR3 is TGTGCCAGTTCTAGAGGAACAGGGTCAAGGAACACTGAAGCTTTCTTT.

This clonotype occurred many times. This rearrangement joins TRBV9 to TRBJ1-1; D remains unclear. The CDR3 is made up of 18 amino acids. Germline CDR1 and CDR2: SGDLS and YYNGEE. Trimming took off 0 bases at V and 0 bases at J, with 18 bases between the two ends. CDR3 sequence (DNA): TGTGCCAGCAGCGTAGTAAAACCGGGAGAGCACATGAACACTGAAGCTTTCTTT. As protein: CASSVVKPGEHMNTEAFF.

Of note for this clonotype: A much larger clone sits a single nucleotide away, making a read error possible. The genes are TRBV5-1 and TRBJ1-2; the D is unclear. This CDR3 is built from 14 residues. Germline V gene data show CDR1 as SGHRS and CDR2 as YFSETQ. Deletions cut 0 bases from V and 5 bases from J, with 11 bases between. The CDR3 here is CASSLAGRSYGYTF. The CDR3 coding sequence is TGCGCCAGCAGCTTGGCTGGGAGGTCGTATGGCTACACCTTC.

This clonotype was seen more than once but under ten times. This chain joins TRBV24-1 and TRBJ2-1; D ambiguous. The CDR3 consists of 15 residues. Per the germline V gene, CDR1 is KGHDR and CDR2 is SFDVKD. Trimming removed 3 bases from V and 0 bases from J, with 8 bases in between. The CDR3 region is CATSDPTLSYNEQFF. CDR3 DNA sequence: TGTGCCACCAGTGATCCCACCCTCTCCTACAATGAGCAGTTCTTC.

In the case of this clonotype: A much larger clone is a single base away; this may be a read error. The rearrangement joins TRBV6-2 or TRBV6-3 to TRBJ1-2; D ambiguous. V was trimmed by 4 bases and J by 7 bases, leaving 13 bases between them. CDR3 size: 13 residues. Germline CDR1 MNHEY, CDR2 SVGEGT. Here the CDR3 reads CASSSHGAFGYTF. The CDR3 nucleotides are TGTGCCAGCAGTTCGCACGGAGCTTTTGGCTACACCTTC.

As regards this clonotype: This CDR3 is missing its conserved last phenylalanine or tryptophan, likely due to a read error. The rearrangement joins TRBV20-1 to TRBJ2-1, with 7 bases that match TRBD2. V lost 1 base and J lost 5; bases outside the gene matches: 8. Germline V CDR1 and CDR2: DFQATT, SNEGSKA (reference sequence). This CDR3 is 15 amino acids long. CDR3 loop: CSARVRGRADNEQFL. CDR3 coding DNA: TGCAGTGCTAGAGTGCGGGGGAGGGCAGACAATGAGCAGTTCCTC.

This clonotype was picked up one time. The chain links TRBV20-1 to TRBJ2-5; D is undetermined. Trimming shortened V by 0 bases and J by 9 bases, and 8 bases separated the two germline ends. This CDR3 comprises 11 residues. Germline V gene data show CDR1 as DFQATT and CDR2 as SNEGSKA (reference sequence). This CDR3 reads CSARDWVSQYF. CDR3 bases: TGCAGTGCTAGAGACTGGGTGTCCCAGTACTTC.

Ten or more counts support this clonotype. V gene TRBV29-1 combines with J gene TRBJ2-7; either TRBD1 or TRBD2 may fit D (5 bases each). Per germline, CDR1 SQVTM and CDR2 ANQGSEA. The length of the CDR3 is 14 residues. V lost 7 bases to trimming and J lost 0 bases, with 16 bases between them. CDR3 sequence reads: CSAAGTASSYEQYF. The CDR3 coding sequence is TGCAGCGCCGCCGGGACCGCTAGCTCCTACGAGCAGTACTTC.

This rearrangement joins TRBV7-3 to TRBJ2-1; the match to TRBD2 covers 7 bases. Germline V CDR1 and CDR2: SGHTA, FQGTGA. This CDR3 has 15 residues. With 2 bases clipped from V and 5 bases from J, the junction kept 6 bases outside the gene matches. CDR3 nucleotide sequence: TGTGCCAGCAGCTTAGGCGGGAGCGTCGACAATGAGCAGTTCTTC. Translating it yields CASSLGGSVDNEQFF.

Note on this clonotype: Since a much larger clone is just one base distant, this may be a read error. The chain employs TRBV20-1 and TRBJ1-5; D may be TRBD1 (6 bases). The germline V gene encodes CDR1 DFQATT and CDR2 SNEGSKA (reference sequence). The CDR3 is made up of 15 amino acids. The CDR3 reads CSARVSGQTNQHQHF. CDR3 sequence (DNA): TGCAGTGCTAGAGTATCCGGACAGACCAATCAGCACCAGCATTTT.

This clonotype appeared many times. This rearrangement joins TRBV25-1 to TRBJ2-1, with D maybe TRBD2 (5 bases). Germline lookup yields CDR1 MGHDK and CDR2 SYGVNS. V was clipped by 6 bases and J by 4 bases, with 13 bases between them. This CDR3 region has 14 residues. CDR3 DNA sequence: TGTGCCAGCAGCGCCCTCGGAGGTTACAATGAGCAGTTCTTC. This sequence encodes CASSALGGYNEQFF.

J is TRBJ2-7 and V is TRBV18; no firm D call. The CDR3 is made up of 13 amino acids. From germline, CDR1 is KGHSH and CDR2 LQKENI. V lost 3 bases and J lost 3, with 9 bases in between. In DNA form, the CDR3 reads TGTGCCAGCTCACCGAACAATATCTACGAGCAGTACTTC. It yields the protein CASSPNNIYEQYF.

The CDR3: CSASSSAILGGNTIYF. CDR3 coding DNA: TGCAGTGCTAGTTCCAGTGCAATCCTCGGAGGAAACACCATATATTTT. The rearrangement uses TRBV20-1 and TRBJ1-3; D is ambiguous. V was shortened by 3 bases and J by 4 bases, with 19 bases between the two germline ends. CDR3 length: 16 residues. CDR1 is DFQATT, CDR2 SNEGSKA, per germline (reference sequence).

This chain connects TRBV6-2 or TRBV6-3 to TRBJ2-1; D not certain. CDR1 MNHEY and CDR2 SVGEGT come from the germline V gene. The V and J ends lost 0 bases and 8 bases respectively, with 8 bases between them. The CDR3 totals 13 residues. The CDR3: CASSYSVFYEQFF. Written as DNA, the CDR3 is TGTGCCAGCAGTTACTCGGTATTCTATGAGCAGTTCTTC.

This clonotype has a count of ten or more. The rearrangement links TRBV19 to TRBJ1-5, with TRBD1 as a possible D gene (6 bases). Trimming left V 3 bases short and J 5 bases short, with 17 bases between. CDR3 size: 16 residues. In germline, CDR1 is LNHDA, CDR2 SQIVND (reference sequence). DNA of the CDR3: TGTGCCAGTAGTATCTTGATGGGGGCGGGCGATCAGCCCCAGCATTTT. Protein sequence: CASSILMGAGDQPQHF. Supplemented by reference TRBV19 and TRBJ1-5, the full variable domain reads DGGITQSPKYLFRKEGQNVTLSCEQNLNHDAMYWYRQDPGQGLRLIYYSQIVNDFQKGDIAEGYSVSREKKESFPLTVTSAQKNPTAFYLCASSILMGAGDQPQHFGDGTRLSIL.

The CDR3: CATSSLPRAEQYF. The DNA of the CDR3 is TGTGCCACCAGCAGCCTTCCTAGGGCCGAGCAGTACTTC. The chain employs TRBV15 and TRBJ2-7; D unclear. V dropped 3 bases and J dropped 6 bases, with 12 bases sitting between them. Looked up from germline, CDR1 is LNHNV and CDR2 is YYDKDF (reference sequence). This CDR3 is built from 13 residues.

CDR3 in amino acids: CASSPRQGRSTEAFF. CDR3 DNA sequence: TGTGCCAGCAGCCCCCGACAGGGTAGGAGCACTGAAGCTTTCTTT. The rearrangement joins TRBV11-2 to TRBJ1-1; 7 bases match TRBD1. V dropped 5 bases and J dropped 4; count of bases not matched to a gene: 10. Germline CDR1 SGHAT, CDR2 FQNNGV. CDR3 size: 15 residues.

This clonotype is medium-sized in the sample. The V and J genes are TRBV19 and TRBJ2-6; 9 nucleotides line up with TRBD1. Germline CDR1 is LNHDA and CDR2 is SQIVND (reference sequence). There are 17 residues in the CDR3. Unmatched junction bases numbered 9, after V lost 7 bases and J lost 2 bases. CDR3 residues: CASTAGTGRAGANVLTF. In DNA, the CDR3 is TGTGCCAGTACCGCCGGGACAGGGAGGGCTGGGGCCAACGTCCTGACTTTC.

For this clonotype: One end of the junction varies from germline; a read error may be responsible. The rearrangement uses TRBV9 and TRBJ2-3; 13 bases map to TRBD2. The CDR3 totals 18 residues. Germline V gene data show CDR1 as SGDLS and CDR2 as YYNGEE. The CDR3 DNA reads TGTGACAGCAGCCAAACGAGTGGACTAGCGGGAGGCACAGATACGCAGTATTTT. Translated, it gives CDSSQTSGLAGGTDTQYF.